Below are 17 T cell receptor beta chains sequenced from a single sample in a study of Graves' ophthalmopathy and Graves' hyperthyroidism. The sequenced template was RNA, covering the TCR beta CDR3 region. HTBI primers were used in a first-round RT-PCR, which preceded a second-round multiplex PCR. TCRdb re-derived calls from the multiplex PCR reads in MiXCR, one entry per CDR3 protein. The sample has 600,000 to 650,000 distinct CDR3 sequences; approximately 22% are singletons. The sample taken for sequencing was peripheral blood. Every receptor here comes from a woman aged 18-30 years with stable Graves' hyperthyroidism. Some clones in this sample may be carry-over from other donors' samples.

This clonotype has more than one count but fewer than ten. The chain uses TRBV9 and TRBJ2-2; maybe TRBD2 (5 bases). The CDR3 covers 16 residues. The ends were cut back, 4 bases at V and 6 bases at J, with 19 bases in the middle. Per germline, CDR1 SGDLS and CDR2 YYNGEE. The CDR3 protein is CASSTSLGFRPGELFF. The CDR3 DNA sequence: TGTGCCAGCAGCACCTCACTAGGTTTCCGGCCCGGGGAGCTGTTTTTT.

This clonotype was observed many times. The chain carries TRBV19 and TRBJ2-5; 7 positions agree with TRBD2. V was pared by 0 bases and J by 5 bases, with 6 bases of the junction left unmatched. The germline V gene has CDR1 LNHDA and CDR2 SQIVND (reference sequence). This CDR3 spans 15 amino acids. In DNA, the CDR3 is TGTGCCAGTAGTATAGATCGCGGGGGTTTGGAGACCCAGTACTTC. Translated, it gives CASSIDRGGLETQYF.

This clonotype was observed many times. This CDR3 is CAISQGADRQPQHF. In DNA form, the CDR3 reads TGTGCCATTTCACAGGGGGCGGATCGGCAGCCCCAGCATTTT. The V call is TRBV10-3, the J call TRBJ1-5; 9 positions agree with TRBD1. After removal of 9 bases from V and 7 bases from J, the junction contained 10 bases not matched to a gene. CDR1 is ENHRY and CDR2 is SYGVKD in the germline V gene. The CDR3 spans 14 residues.

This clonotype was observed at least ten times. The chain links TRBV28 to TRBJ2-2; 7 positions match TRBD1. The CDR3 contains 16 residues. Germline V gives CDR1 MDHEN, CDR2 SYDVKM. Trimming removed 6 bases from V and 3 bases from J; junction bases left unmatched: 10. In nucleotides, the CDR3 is TGTGCCAGCAGAAGAGAGCTAGACAGGGACACCGGGGAGCTGTTTTTT. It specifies CASRRELDRDTGELFF.

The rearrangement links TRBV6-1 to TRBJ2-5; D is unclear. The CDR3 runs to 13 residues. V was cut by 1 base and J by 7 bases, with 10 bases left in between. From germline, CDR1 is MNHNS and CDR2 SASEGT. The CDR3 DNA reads TGTGCCAGCAGTGAAGGCGGTCTAGGGACCCAGTACTTC. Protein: CASSEGGLGTQYF.

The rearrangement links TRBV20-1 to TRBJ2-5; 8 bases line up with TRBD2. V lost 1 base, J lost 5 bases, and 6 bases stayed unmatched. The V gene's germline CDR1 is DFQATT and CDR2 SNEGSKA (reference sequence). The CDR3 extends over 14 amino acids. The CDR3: CSARGDSGMETQYF. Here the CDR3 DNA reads TGCAGTGCTAGAGGGGATAGCGGGATGGAGACCCAGTACTTC.

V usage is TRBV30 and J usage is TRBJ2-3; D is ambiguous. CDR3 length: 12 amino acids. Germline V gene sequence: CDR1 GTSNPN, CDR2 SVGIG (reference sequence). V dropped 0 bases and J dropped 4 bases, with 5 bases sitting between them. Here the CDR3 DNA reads TGTGCCTGGAGTGTACTACCAGATACGCAGTATTTT. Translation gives CAWSVLPDTQYF.

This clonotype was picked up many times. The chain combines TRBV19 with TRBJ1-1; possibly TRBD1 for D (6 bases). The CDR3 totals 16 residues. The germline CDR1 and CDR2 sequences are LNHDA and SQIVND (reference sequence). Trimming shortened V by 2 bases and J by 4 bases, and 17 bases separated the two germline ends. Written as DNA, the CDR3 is TGTGCCAGTAGTATAATGGAGGGGGTCGGCAGCACTGAAGCTTTCTTT. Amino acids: CASSIMEGVGSTEAFF. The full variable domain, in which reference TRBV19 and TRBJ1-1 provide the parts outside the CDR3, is DGGITQSPKYLFRKEGQNVTLSCEQNLNHDAMYWYRQDPGQGLRLIYYSQIVNDFQKGDIAEGYSVSREKKESFPLTVTSAQKNPTAFYLCASSIMEGVGSTEAFFGQGTRLTVV.

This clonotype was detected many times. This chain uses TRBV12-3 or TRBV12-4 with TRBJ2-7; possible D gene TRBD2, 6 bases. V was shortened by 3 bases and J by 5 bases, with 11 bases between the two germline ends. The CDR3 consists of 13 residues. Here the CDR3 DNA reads TGTGCCAGCAGTTTGGGACTCCGGAACGAGCAGTACTTC. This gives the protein CASSLGLRNEQYF.

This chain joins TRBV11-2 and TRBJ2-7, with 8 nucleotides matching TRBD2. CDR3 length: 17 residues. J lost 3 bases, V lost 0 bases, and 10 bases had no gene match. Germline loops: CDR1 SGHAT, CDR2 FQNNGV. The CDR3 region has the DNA TGTGCCAGCAGCTTAGAAATCGGGGGGGCCCTTAACTACGAGCAGTACTTC. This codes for CASSLEIGGALNYEQYF.

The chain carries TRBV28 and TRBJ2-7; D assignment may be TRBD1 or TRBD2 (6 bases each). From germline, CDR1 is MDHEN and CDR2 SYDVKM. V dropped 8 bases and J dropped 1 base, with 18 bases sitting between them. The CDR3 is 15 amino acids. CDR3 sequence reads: CASDWRGSGSYEQYF. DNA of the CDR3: TGTGCCAGCGACTGGAGGGGGTCGGGATCCTACGAGCAGTACTTC.

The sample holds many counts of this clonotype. DNA of the CDR3: TGTGCCAGCAGTTACCCACAGGGGGGAGCTTTCTTT. Amino acid sequence: CASSYPQGGAFF. The chain links TRBV6-5 to TRBJ1-1; 8 bases line up with TRBD1. The V segment lost 2 bases and the J segment 10 bases; nucleotides outside the gene matches: 3. This CDR3 comprises 12 residues. Germline V CDR1 and CDR2: MNHEY, SVGAGI.

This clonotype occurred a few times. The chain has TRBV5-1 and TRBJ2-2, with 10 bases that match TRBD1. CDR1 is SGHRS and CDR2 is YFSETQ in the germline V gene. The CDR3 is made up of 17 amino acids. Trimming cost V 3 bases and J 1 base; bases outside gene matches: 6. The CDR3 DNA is TGCGCCAGCAGCTCCTACCGGGACAGGGGGAACACCGGGGAGCTGTTTTTT. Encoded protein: CASSSYRDRGNTGELFF.

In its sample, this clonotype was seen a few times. CDR3 region: CASSQEAGNYEQYF. DNA for the CDR3: TGTGCCAGCAGCCAAGAAGCGGGGAACTACGAGCAGTACTTC. J is TRBJ2-7 and V is TRBV3-1; 7 bases match TRBD2. Germline trimming cut 0 bases from V and 3 bases from J; bases unmatched to any gene: 2. The CDR3 is 14 amino acids. Germline assignment: CDR1 LGHDT and CDR2 YNNKEL (reference sequence).

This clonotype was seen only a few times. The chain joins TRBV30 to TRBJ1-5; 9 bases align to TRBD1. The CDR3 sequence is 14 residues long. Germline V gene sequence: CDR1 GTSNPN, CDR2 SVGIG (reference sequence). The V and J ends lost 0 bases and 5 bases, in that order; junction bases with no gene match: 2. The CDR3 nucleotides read TGTGCCTGGAGTGTACAGGGGGCCGATCAGCCCCAGCATTTT. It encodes CAWSVQGADQPQHF.

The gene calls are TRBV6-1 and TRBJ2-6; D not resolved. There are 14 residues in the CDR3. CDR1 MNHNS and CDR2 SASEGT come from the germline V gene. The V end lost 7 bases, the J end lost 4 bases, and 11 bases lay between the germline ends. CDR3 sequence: CASKRATGANVLTF. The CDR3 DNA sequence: TGTGCCAGCAAGAGAGCAACCGGGGCCAACGTCCTGACTTTC.

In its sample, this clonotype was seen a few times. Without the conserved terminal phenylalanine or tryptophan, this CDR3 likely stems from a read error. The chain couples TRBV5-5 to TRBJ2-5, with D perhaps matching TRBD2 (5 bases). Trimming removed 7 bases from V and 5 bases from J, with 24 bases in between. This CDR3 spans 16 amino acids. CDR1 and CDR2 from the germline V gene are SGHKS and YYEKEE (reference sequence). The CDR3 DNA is TGTGCCAGCTTATCTGACGGGATCCTGTCGTTGGAGACCCAGTACCTC. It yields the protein CASLSDGILSLETQYL.